A selection of T cell receptor beta chains follows, all from one sample in a study of molecular identifiers for immune sequencing clone quantification. MiXCR, run by TCRdb on the PCR reads, gives a single entry per CDR3 protein. The table includes a few hundred thousand distinct CDR3 sequences, about a fifth detected once. Sample: naive CD8+ T cells from blood, with Jurkat cell RNA spiked in. Receptor source: a human donor in good health. Some libraries in this study had Jurkat cell RNA spiked in. Each CDR3 is given with its conserved first and last residue. A D gene is named only where the DNA matches it firmly.

>TRBD2|TRBV5-1
CASSFQRGYSTDTQYF
>.|TRBV24-1
CATSDQSDTDTQYF
>.|TRBV4-3
CASSPSFLPFGQTRTSTDTQYF
>.|TRBV25-1
CASSEPTAANYGYTF
>.|TRBV20-1
CSTGGSMNTEAFF
>.|TRBV5-6
CDSQTLNSGNTIYF
>TRBD2|TRBV24-1
CAKSGRFALTDTQYF
>.|TRBV11-2
CASSLGAPYEQYF
>TRBD1|TRBV12-3/TRBV12-4
CASSSKGARSDTQYF
>.|TRBV2
CASSPRVGPQGPDGYTF
>.|TRBV6-5
CASSYSGSGYEQYF
>TRBD2|TRBV5-1
CASRARGGEPQETQYF
>TRBD2|TRBV13
CASSLRGAGHEQYF
>.|TRBV28
CASSLILSAGNSETQYF